This is a list of T cell receptor beta chains from one sample in a study of early T cells in non-severe SARS-CoV-2 infection. TCRdb independently ran MiXCR on the 5' RACE reads; one entry per CDR3 protein. The table includes 45,000 or so distinct CDR3 sequences, around 6.8% detected once. Specimen: whole blood. The source of these receptors is an adult who was a healthcare worker with PCR-confirmed SARS-CoV-2 infection or an uninfected control (not recorded which). The CDR3 runs from the conserved cysteine through the conserved F or W.

v_call cdr3_aa
TRBV2 CASSRLAGGETQYF
TRBV6-5 CASNLRGQGGVLYNEQFF
TRBV12-3/TRBV12-4 CASSPRGGWGKGTDTQYF
TRBV15 CATSQWTGSNEQFF
TRBV5-4 CAGSNPTRRGYGYTF
TRBV18 CASSPALGGRNTGELFF
TRBV4-1 CASSQEGPLINSGNTIYF
TRBV29-1 CSATSGTGFGDTQYF
TRBV20-1 CSVPEPGSLKANYGYTF
TRBV4-2 CASSRAASQDGEQYF
TRBV6-5 CASNPNVGTGFYNEQFF
TRBV27 CASSLMDPREDYEQYF
TRBV18 CASSREAGYSGNTIYF
TRBV29-1 CSVGQGVEDTQYF
TRBV5-6 CASSLWGSSTDTQYF
TRBV20-1 CSARDAARGETQHF
TRBV29-1 CSVTAWAEDTEAFF
TRBV11-2 CATTEGGPNTEAFF
TRBV6-2/TRBV6-3 CASTLTPWSALVSYEQYF
TRBV24-1 CATSDFGVSVPTKETQYF
TRBV29-1 CSVTGTDSYEQYF
TRBV28 CASSPRNEAFF
TRBV7-2 CASSRQGAGYGYTF
TRBV5-6 CASSLDPVMNTEAFF
TRBV20-1 CSAREAGRVDQPQHF
TRBV5-1 CASSPGQLYSNQPQHF
TRBV4-2 CASSQDEGPEAFF
TRBV5-4 CASSAGTSAPGGQETQYF
TRBV14 CASSQAPISEAFF
TRBV24-1 CATSDSLSASYNEQFF
TRBV24-1 CATSLTGASGELFF
TRBV19 CASSMMGAEGANVLTF
TRBV5-4 CASSLAPNQPQHF
TRBV5-1 CASSLGSGTDTQYF
TRBV11-2 CASSSGRAGGPSQETQYF
TRBV20-1 CSAKDNLQETQYF
TRBV15 CATSRDLPLGSSYTPLHF
TRBV29-1 CSVEDKDRGYNEQFF
TRBV7-3 CASSLTGAADEQYF
TRBV28 CASRPDRVATEAFF
TRBV5-6 CASSLGAGSGNTIYF
TRBV4-2 CASSQLERQDNTEAFF
TRBV24-1 CATGRETTDTQYF
TRBV3-1 CASSQDLRIRHLNTEAFF
TRBV4-2 CASNPTGLAGGYTF
TRBV4-2 CASSLSLRQGNSPLHF
TRBV13 CASSIWPGAEVEKLFF
TRBV20-1 CSAREIPGLAGGPYEQYF
TRBV6-6 CASSRQGLDQPQHF
TRBV12-3/TRBV12-4 CASTLGSEQYF
TRBV20-1 CSASYPPTYEQYF
TRBV21-1 CASSARGRIDTQYF